What follows are 18 T cell receptor beta chains derived from one specimen sequenced in a study of molecular identifiers for immune sequencing clone quantification. TCRdb fed the PCR reads into MiXCR, producing one record per CDR3 protein. The data show 300,000 to 400,000 distinct CDR3 sequences, roughly 24% seen once. The specimen was naive CD8+ T cells from blood, with Jurkat cell RNA spiked in. The subset denotes: FACS-sorted CD8+CD4-CCR7+CD45RA+ naive T cells. The receptors originated from a human donor in good health. Some libraries in this study had Jurkat cell RNA spiked in.

There are a few counts of this clonotype. This chain uses TRBV19 with TRBJ1-1; D unresolved. The V end was cut by 6 bases, the J end by 5 bases, with 13 bases between. Germline V gives CDR1 LNHDA, CDR2 SQIVND (reference sequence). The CDR3 covers 13 residues. In DNA form, the CDR3 reads TGTGCCAGTAGGGCCTTGGGCGATACTGAAGCTTTCTTT. Translating it yields CASRALGDTEAFF. Full variable domain (remainder filled in from reference TRBV19 and TRBJ1-1): DGGITQSPKYLFRKEGQNVTLSCEQNLNHDAMYWYRQDPGQGLRLIYYSQIVNDFQKGDIAEGYSVSREKKESFPLTVTSAQKNPTAFYLCASRALGDTEAFFGQGTRLTVV.

This clonotype was seen a handful of times. CDR3 region: CASSQGPGTYEQYF. CDR3 DNA sequence: TGCGCCAGCAGCCAAGGACCCGGGACCTACGAGCAGTACTTC. This chain links TRBV4-1 with TRBJ2-7; D may be TRBD2 (5 bases). The germline CDR1 and CDR2 sequences are MGHRA and YSYEKL. CDR3 length equals 14 residues. The V gene lost 1 base and the J gene lost 2 bases, with 9 bases spanning the gap.

This chain connects TRBV2 to TRBJ2-3, with D perhaps matching TRBD1 or TRBD2 (5 bases each). The CDR3 length is 17 residues. Germline CDR1 SNHLY, CDR2 FYNNEI. The ends were cut back, 4 bases at V and 2 bases at J, with 19 bases in the middle. CDR3 DNA sequence: TGTGCCAGCAGTGGTGGTTTAGAGGGGCCCGACACAGATACGCAGTATTTT. As protein: CASSGGLEGPDTDTQYF.

This chain joins TRBV6-1 and TRBJ2-3, with 11 bases that match TRBD2. CDR3 length: 15 amino acids. Germline V gene lookup returns CDR1 MNHNS and CDR2 SASEGT. Unmatched junction bases numbered 8, after V lost 6 bases and J lost 6 bases. In nucleotides, the CDR3 is TGTGCCAGCAGGGATAGCGGGGGGGCCACGGATACGCAGTATTTT. It yields the protein CASRDSGGATDTQYF.

The count of this clonotype is one. This may be a read error, as it is one base from a much larger clone. This chain joins TRBV7-2 and TRBJ2-5; 9 nucleotides align to TRBD1. CDR1 and CDR2 (germline): SGHTA, FQGNSA. The CDR3 has 15 residues. Germline trimming cut 0 bases from V and 4 bases from J; bases unmatched to any gene: 3. The CDR3 sequence is CASSLAVTGGETQYF. The CDR3 DNA reads TGTGCCAGCAGCTTAGCCGTGACAGGGGGAGAGACCCAGTACTTC.

The chain recombines TRBV7-9 with TRBJ2-1, with D possibly TRBD1 on 6 matching bases. Germline values: CDR1 SEHNR, CDR2 FQNEAQ (reference sequence). The CDR3 runs to 16 residues. V was trimmed by 3 bases and J by 2 bases, leaving 14 bases between them. The CDR3 DNA follows: TGTGCCAGCAGCTTTACTCCACAGGGAACCTACAATGAGCAGTTCTTC. This codes for CASSFTPQGTYNEQFF.

This clonotype was seen only a few times. This chain uses TRBV20-1 with TRBJ2-4; D gene unclear. Germline lookup yields CDR1 DFQATT and CDR2 SNEGSKA (reference sequence). Deletions cut 5 bases from V and 0 bases from J, with 11 bases between. This CDR3 region has 14 residues. CDR3 DNA: TGCAGTGCTCAAGACGGAGTAGCCAAAAACATTCAGTACTTC. Protein product: CSAQDGVAKNIQYF.

This clonotype was seen a few times. The chain uses TRBV6-5 and TRBJ2-1; a weak D match, TRBD2 (7 bases). CDR1 MNHEY and CDR2 SVGAGI come from the germline V gene. Trimming pared 6 bases from V and 3 bases from J, leaving 15 bases between. The CDR3 totals 15 residues. The CDR3 DNA reads TGTGCCAGCAGACGAGGGGGGGCGGACTACAATGAGCAGTTCTTC. This sequence encodes CASRRGGADYNEQFF.

This clonotype was recorded many times. The V and J genes are TRBV4-3 and TRBJ2-3, with TRBD2 identical over 10 bases. The germline V gene has CDR1 LGHNA and CDR2 YSLEER. V lost 0 bases, J lost 6 bases, and 9 bases stayed unmatched. CDR3 length equals 17 residues. CDR3 coding DNA: TGCGCCAGCAGCCAAGATAGCCCAGCGGGGGGGCCGGATACGCAGTATTTT. It is translated as CASSQDSPAGGPDTQYF.

This clonotype has ten or more counts. The chain combines TRBV7-9 with TRBJ1-1; D call uncertain. Between the trimmed V and J ends, which lost 4 bases and 7 bases, there was a span of 19 bases. CDR1 and CDR2 (germline): SEHNR, FQNEAQ (reference sequence). The CDR3 runs 15 residues. Here the CDR3 DNA reads TGTGCCAGCAGCTCCCCTGGTCGGGTAGGAATTGAAGCTTTCTTT. Translation: CASSSPGRVGIEAFF.

This clonotype was counted at least ten times. The rearrangement links TRBV12-3 or TRBV12-4 to TRBJ2-3, with 10 bases matching TRBD2. This CDR3 is built from 16 residues. Germline trimming cut 6 bases from V and 2 bases from J; bases unmatched to any gene: 8. Written as DNA, the CDR3 is TGTGCCAGCAGCCCGGCGACTAGCGGGCCCACAGATACGCAGTATTTT. Translated: CASSPATSGPTDTQYF.

V is TRBV10-3 and J is TRBJ1-1; D remains unclear. Germline-derived CDR1 and CDR2 are ENHRY and SYGVKD. This CDR3 region has 14 residues. Trimming stripped 0 bases from V and 0 bases from J, with 5 bases between. Here the CDR3 reads CAISESRMNTEAFF. DNA of the CDR3: TGTGCCATCAGTGAGTCTAGGATGAACACTGAAGCTTTCTTT.

This clonotype has at least ten counts. This chain uses TRBV12-3 or TRBV12-4 with TRBJ2-1; weak D call: TRBD2 (5 bases). The CDR3 extends over 14 amino acids. The germline V and J ends were trimmed by 6 bases and 3 bases, with 12 bases remaining between them. CDR3 protein: CASSPTGVYNEQFF. CDR3 bases: TGTGCCAGCAGCCCTACCGGGGTCTACAATGAGCAGTTCTTC.

About this clonotype itself: The junction differs from germline at one of its ends, possibly a read error. The CDR3 loop is CGSSFPTEMNTEAFF. CDR3 coding DNA: TGTGGCAGCAGCTTCCCGACAGAGATGAACACTGAAGCTTTCTTT. The chain carries TRBV5-6 and TRBJ1-1; a possible D gene is TRBD1 (5 bases). This CDR3 has 15 amino acids. CDR1 SGHDT and CDR2 YYEEEE come from the germline V gene.

As concerns this clonotype: One base away lies a much larger clone, so this may be a sequencing read error. V usage is TRBV5-3 and J usage is TRBJ2-7; 7 bases fit TRBD1. TRBV5-3 is marked as an open reading frame, function uncertain. The CDR3 consists of 13 residues. The CDR3 reads CASSLGQNYGQYF. The CDR3 DNA sequence: TGTGCCAGCAGCTTGGGACAGAACTACGGGCAGTACTTC.

This clonotype came up a few times. V is TRBV9 and J is TRBJ2-5; 8 bases agree with TRBD2. Germline CDR1 SGDLS, CDR2 YYNGEE. V was pared by 2 bases and J by 4 bases, with 4 bases of the junction left unmatched. The CDR3 length is 14 residues. This chain's CDR3 is CASSVTSGTETQYF. The DNA of the CDR3 is TGTGCCAGCAGCGTTACTAGCGGTACAGAGACCCAGTACTTC.

The chain couples TRBV18 to TRBJ1-4, with a weak D call TRBD1 (5 bases). The CDR3 length is 17 residues. In germline, CDR1 is KGHSH, CDR2 LQKENI. V lost 1 base and J lost 8, with 20 bases in between. CDR3: CASSPREPGRSAEKLFF. The CDR3 DNA follows: TGTGCCAGCTCACCACGAGAGCCGGGGCGGTCAGCGGAAAAACTGTTTTTT.

This clonotype appeared a few times. As DNA, the CDR3 is TGTGCCATCAGTATAGGGACAGGGGGCGACGAGCAGTACTTC. Protein: CAISIGTGGDEQYF. V gene TRBV10-3 combines with J gene TRBJ2-7, with TRBD1 matching 12 bases. CDR3 length: 14 residues. Germline V lookup: CDR1 ENHRY, CDR2 SYGVKD. The ends lost 5 bases at V and 5 bases at J; junction bases unmatched: 4.